A selection of T cell receptor beta chains follows, all from one sample in a study of blood T cell repertoires in COVID-19. Clones were read by immunoSEQ multiplex PCR, and TCRdb kept only the in-frame ones, dropping some. This sample has some 150,000 clones; over 80% occur once, and the top ten carry 5.8%. The sample comprised PBMCs or T cells enriched from blood (not recorded which). The source is a woman aged 45-59 years who had been exposed to COVID-19. CDR3s include the opening cysteine and the closing phenylalanine or tryptophan.

V: TRBV29-1; J: TRBJ2-7; CDR3: CSVERLAGGEQYF
V: TRBV5-4; J: TRBJ1-4; CDR3: CASSTPGRDEKLFF
V: TRBV5-1; J: TRBJ2-2; CDR3: CASSFTGVDTGELFF
V: TRBV14; J: TRBJ1-2; CDR3: CASSHHAGGYGYTF
V: TRBV11-2; J: TRBJ2-1; CDR3: CASSKRLLADEQFF
V: TRBV7-8; J: TRBJ1-2; CDR3: CASSSNSFGGASF
V: TRBV11-3; J: TRBJ2-3; CDR3: CASSPGGGSGSPDTQYF
V: TRBV27; J: TRBJ1-2; CDR3: CASSLFGRDYYGYTF
V: TRBV18; J: TRBJ1-2; CDR3: CASSPGTGNGYTF
V: TRBV29-1; J: TRBJ1-1; CDR3: CSVVSTGGSYTEAFF
V: TRBV5-1; J: TRBJ1-2; CDR3: CASSLSGPPNYGYTF
V: TRBV3-1/TRBV3-2; J: TRBJ2-7; CDR3: CASSQDRGGYEQYF
V: TRBV30; J: TRBJ2-7; CDR3: CAWSPGTGFSYEQYF
V: TRBV24-1; J: TRBJ1-1; CDR3: CATSDLSGEAFF
V: TRBV7-8; J: TRBJ1-2; CDR3: CASSHRTGANYGYTF
V: TRBV4-1; J: TRBJ2-7; CDR3: CASRPPGQTYEQYF
V: TRBV7-6; J: TRBJ1-1; CDR3: CASSLLGATGQNTEAFF
V: TRBV6-1; J: TRBJ2-7; CDR3: CASSEGTGSSYEQYF
V: TRBV7-2; J: TRBJ1-5; CDR3: CASSSGTGHQPQHF
V: TRBV10-3; J: TRBJ1-1; CDR3: CATDGTGNTEAFF
V: TRBV6-5; J: TRBJ2-5; CDR3: CASTPGEGETQYF
V: TRBV7-2; J: TRBJ2-5; CDR3: CASSLKWDKETQYF
V: TRBV7-2; J: TRBJ2-7; CDR3: CASKLAGGGYEQYF
V: TRBV18; J: TRBJ1-2; CDR3: CASSRGVPSLNYGYTF
V: TRBV7-2; J: TRBJ2-5; CDR3: CASSLAGIAGGETQYF
V: TRBV9; J: TRBJ2-3; CDR3: CASSLQGQSTDTQYF
V: TRBV5-1; J: TRBJ1-1; CDR3: CASSRGGAEAFF
V: TRBV19; J: TRBJ2-5; CDR3: CASSTRQGGTQYF